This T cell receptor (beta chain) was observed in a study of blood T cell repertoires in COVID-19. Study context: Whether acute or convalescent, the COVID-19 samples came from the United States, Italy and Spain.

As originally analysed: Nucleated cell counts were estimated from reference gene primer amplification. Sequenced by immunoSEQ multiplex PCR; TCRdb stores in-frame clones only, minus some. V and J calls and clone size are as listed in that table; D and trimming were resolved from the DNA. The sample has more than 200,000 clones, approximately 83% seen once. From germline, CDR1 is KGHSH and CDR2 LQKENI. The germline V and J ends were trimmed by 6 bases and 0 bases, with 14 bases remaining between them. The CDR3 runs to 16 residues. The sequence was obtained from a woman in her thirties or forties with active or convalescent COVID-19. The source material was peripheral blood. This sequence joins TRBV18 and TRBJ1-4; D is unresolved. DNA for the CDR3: TGTGCCAGCTCTCCGGAGAGGCTCGCAACTAATGAAAAACTGTTTTTT. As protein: CASSPERLATNEKLFF.